This T cell receptor (beta chain) was profiled in a study of blood T cell repertoires in COVID-19 (TCRdb year 2020). At the level of the whole study: Samples covering the acute and convalescent phases of COVID-19 were provided by collaborators in the United States, Italy and Spain. The prospective study material was composed of cDNA or gDNA derived from T cells, B-cell-depleted T cells, or PBMCs. Subjects who had been exposed to COVID-19, were actively infected with it, or had recovered from it provided the deeply sampled blood TCRbeta repertoires that made up the dataset. The repertoires were made available in a free public database intended to serve as a resource for research on the immune response to SARS-CoV-2. The samples were drawn from the first 160 participants of the ongoing ImmuneRACE study and from 1,200 or so subjects provided by 6 global collaborators. Nearly every sample came with metadata listing a de-identified subject ID, COVID-19 status, age in years and sex. HLA class I and class II types, where available, came from metadata supplied by the sample provider rather than from assay-based typing. Overall study results and their limits: The quantity of clinical and demographic metadata differed by source and by participant and was supplied without curation.

CDR1 and CDR2 are drawn from the germline V gene: MDHEN, SYDVKM. The CDR3 spans 20 residues, from the cysteine through the phenylalanine. Just CDR3 DNA is preserved here, 60 bases in frame from base 1. V loses 1 base at its end and J loses 1 base; junction bases beyond the gene matches: 15. Enrolling through a virtual design, the prospective study's participants ranged in age from roughly 18 to 95 years and lived across roughly 24 United States geographic areas. Cohort assignment in the prospective study relied on participant-reported clinical history from a screening survey and a study questionnaire. In the prospective study, whole blood, serum and a nasopharyngeal or oropharyngeal swab were collected from each participant by mobile phlebotomists. Participants in the prospective study had the option to provide additional blood draws and questionnaires over an approximately 2-month period. Before DNA extraction, prospective study blood samples were shipped either frozen or at room temperature.

TCRbeta CDR3 regions were amplified from genomic DNA by means of the immunoSEQ Assay, a bias-controlled multiplex PCR. The authors processed their data as follows. The number of nucleated cells in each sample was estimated from the amplification of reference gene primers within the assay. Sequence reads were collapsed and filtered to measure the absolute abundance of every unique TCRbeta CDR3 rearrangement. For each sample, productive Simpson clonality was calculated as the square root of Simpson's diversity index over productive rearrangements. The source is immuneACCESS, and TCRdb retained only in-frame sequences with V and J called. Part of the clones is not carried over; for the studies checked, unresolved V genes explain less than half of this, and the remainder is unexplained. D and trimming come from the DNA, and the V and J calls and clone size come from that table. In this sample the table shows roughly 250,000 clones, approximately 91% of which occur a single time. In total, the top ten clones hold approximately 2.5% of the sample.

This clone was counted a single time. It has no known antigen specificity. Base qualities were left out, and no much larger clone turns up one base away. The sequence joins TRBV28 to TRBJ2-1, and TRBD2 matches 8 of the central bases. The TCR was taken from a woman in her thirties or forties with acute COVID-19. Sequences were obtained from PBMCs or T cells enriched from blood (not recorded which). The CDR3 here reads CASSLSSYRSGIGSYNEQFF. The sequenced DNA is TGTGCCAGCAGTTTATCCTCTTATCGTAGCGGGATAGGTTCCTACAATGAGCAGTTCTTC.